One and the same sample provided the 21 T cell receptor beta chains below, sequenced in a study of blood T cells in healthy people across ages. Sample-barcoded 5' priming and a J-beta primer mix drove a second PCR of roughly 7 to 11 cycles. TCRdb independently ran MiXCR on the 5' RACE reads; one entry per CDR3 protein. The profile covers around 1,000,000 distinct CDR3 sequences, with under 30% appearing a single time and 0.65% to 0.75% taken by the ten largest. This sample also appeared in a second study, on T cells of mothers and their children.

Sequencing was performed on blood. These receptors all stem from a girl aged 2-10 years in good health.

There are a few counts of this clonotype. J is TRBJ2-6 and V is TRBV7-2; no reliable D call. The CDR3 extends over 16 amino acids. Germline V gives CDR1 SGHTA, CDR2 FQGNSA. Trimming took 7 bases from V and 1 from J, leaving 14 bases between them. The CDR3 coding sequence is TGTGCCAGCACCCTAGTAGATTATTCTGGGGCCAACGTCCTGACTTTC. Its translation is CASTLVDYSGANVLTF.

V and J are TRBV7-2 and TRBJ2-1, with D possibly being TRBD2 (5 bases). V lost 0 bases to trimming and J lost 0 bases, with 6 bases between them. The CDR3 has 15 amino acids. CDR1 is SGHTA, CDR2 FQGNSA, per germline. The CDR3 protein is CASSLAAVSYNEQFF. CDR3 DNA: TGTGCCAGCAGCTTAGCAGCGGTCTCCTACAATGAGCAGTTCTTC.

The chain is built from TRBV5-6 and TRBJ2-5; D remains ambiguous. The CDR3 has 17 residues. Trimming removed 4 bases at V and 0 bases at J, with 19 bases between. CDR1 and CDR2 from the germline V gene are SGHDT and YYEEEE. CDR3 coding DNA: TGTGCCAGCAGCCCCGGAATGGTTCCGTACAACCAAGAGACCCAGTACTTC. It translates to CASSPGMVPYNQETQYF.

This clonotype was seen more than once but under ten times. The chain recombines TRBV12-3 or TRBV12-4 with TRBJ1-2; the D gene is possibly TRBD1 (6 bases). Trimming took 6 bases from V and 3 from J, leaving 11 bases between them. The CDR3 consists of 13 residues. CDR3 residues: CASSPGAYYGYTF. The CDR3 region has the DNA TGTGCCAGCAGCCCAGGGGCCTACTATGGCTACACCTTC.

The CDR3 coding sequence is TGTGCCAGCAGTCCTAACCGGGGACTAGCGGCGTACAATGAGCAGTTCTTC. Protein product: CASSPNRGLAAYNEQFF. The genes are TRBV27 and TRBJ2-1; 11 bases agree with TRBD2. CDR1 is MNHEY and CDR2 is SMNVEV in the germline V gene (reference sequence). This CDR3 is built from 17 residues. Trimming removed 5 bases from V and 4 bases from J; junction bases left unmatched: 10.

The V call is TRBV7-9, the J call TRBJ2-2; TRBD2 agrees at 8 bases. V trimming: 5 bases; J trimming: 0 bases; junction bases outside the gene matches: 14. Germline CDR1 reads SEHNR; CDR2 reads FQNEAQ (reference sequence). CDR3 length: 19 residues. CDR3 DNA sequence: TGTGCCAGCAGCCCGCGTCGTGGCGAGCGGGGGACGAACACCGGGGAGCTGTTTTTT. Amino acid sequence: CASSPRRGERGTNTGELFF.

The table lists this clonotype with a few counts. J is TRBJ2-5 and V is TRBV6-2 or TRBV6-3, with no clear D. The J call is doubtful: the DNA matches TRBJ2-1 better. The CDR3 runs to 18 residues. Germline lookup yields CDR1 MNHEY and CDR2 SVGEGT. This chain's CDR3 is CASSYSEVAINAYNEQFF. The CDR3 region has the DNA TGTGCCAGCAGTTATTCAGAAGTAGCTATTAACGCCTACAATGAGCAGTTCTTC.

The chain carries TRBV7-2 and TRBJ2-1; tentatively, D is TRBD2 (5 bases). Near its end, the DNA agrees better with TRBJ2-5, so the J call may be wrong. The CDR3 runs 15 residues. Germline V gene lookup returns CDR1 SGHTA and CDR2 FQGNSA. The CDR3 sequence is CASSDRGLLVETQYF. The DNA for the CDR3 is TGTGCCAGCAGCGATCGGGGTTTGCTGGTTGAGACCCAGTACTTC.

This clonotype occurred a few times. The chain is built from TRBV5-1 and TRBJ2-5, with 7 bases that match TRBD1. The junction had 18 bases not matched to a gene; V was cut back by 4 bases and J by 9 bases. Germline V lookup: CDR1 SGHRS, CDR2 YFSETQ. CDR3 length equals 16 residues. In DNA, the CDR3 is TGCGCCAGCAGCGCCTCAACAGGGGACCTCGGTCTTTCCCAGTACTTC. It yields the protein CASSASTGDLGLSQYF.

The V and J genes are TRBV12-5 and TRBJ2-1, with D perhaps TRBD2 (6 bases). The J call may be wrong; the DNA end is better matched by TRBJ2-7. The CDR3 sequence is 16 residues long. Germline CDR1 LGHNT, CDR2 FRNRAP. The CDR3 DNA sequence: TGTGCTAGTGGTTTTAGTTCGGAGGGCCTCTCCTACGAGCAGTACTTC. It is translated as CASGFSSEGLSYEQYF.

This clonotype was counted a single time. This chain uses TRBV6-5 with TRBJ1-2; D is undetermined. Trimming cost V 2 bases and J 2 bases, with 9 bases left between them. Germline V gene sequence: CDR1 MNHEY, CDR2 SVGAGI. The CDR3 loop spans 14 amino acids. The CDR3 is CASSYDVGNYGYTF. CDR3 bases: TGTGCCAGCAGTTACGATGTGGGGAACTATGGCTACACCTTC.

The J gene is TRBJ2-4, the V gene TRBV7-9; D remains unclear. The CDR3 totals 14 residues. Germline V lookup: CDR1 SEHNR, CDR2 FQNEAQ (reference sequence). The V end was cut by 5 bases, the J end by 10 bases, with 18 bases between. CDR3: CASSPGTDTDIQYF. DNA of the CDR3: TGTGCCAGCAGCCCGGGTACCGACACGGATATTCAGTACTTC.

The sample holds a few counts of this clonotype. The chain carries TRBV20-1 and TRBJ2-1; TRBD2 matches 10 bases. TRBJ2-7 matches the DNA end more closely, so the J call is doubtful. Germline values: CDR1 DFQATT, CDR2 SNEGSKA (reference sequence). The CDR3 contains 14 residues. CDR3 in amino acids: CSALLAGSFYEQYF. CDR3 DNA: TGCAGTGCTTTACTAGCGGGAAGCTTCTACGAGCAGTACTTC.

This clonotype appeared a few times. The V and J genes are TRBV2 and TRBJ2-7; 7 bases line up with TRBD2. Germline V gives CDR1 SNHLY, CDR2 FYNNEI. This CDR3 spans 14 amino acids. The junction had 8 bases not matched to a gene; V was cut back by 6 bases and J by 3 bases. This CDR3 reads CASRGRDGNYEQYF. The CDR3, as DNA: TGTGCCAGCAGAGGGAGGGACGGAAACTACGAGCAGTACTTC. Together with reference TRBV2 and TRBJ2-7, the CDR3 gives the full variable domain: EPEVTQTPSHQVTQMGQEVILRCVPISNHLYFYWYRQILGQKVEFLVSFYNNEISEKSEIFDDQFSVERPDGSNFTLKIRSTKLEDSAMYFCASRGRDGNYEQYFGPGTRLTVT.

V usage is TRBV6-5 and J usage is TRBJ1-6; D gene ambiguous. The CDR3 runs 19 residues. The ends were cut back, 0 bases at V and 0 bases at J, with 15 bases in the middle. The germline V gene encodes CDR1 MNHEY and CDR2 SVGAGI. The CDR3 loop reads CASSYSIEPHSSYNSPLHF. In nucleotides, the CDR3 is TGTGCCAGCAGTTACTCGATAGAGCCGCACAGCTCCTATAATTCACCCCTCCACTTT.

The chain has TRBV5-1 and TRBJ2-3; no reliable D call. V lost 8 bases and J lost 6, with 7 bases in between. Germline V lookup: CDR1 SGHRS, CDR2 YFSETQ. CDR3 length equals 10 residues. The CDR3 region is CASFLDTQYF. The CDR3 DNA reads TGCGCCAGTTTCCTGGATACGCAGTATTTT.

This clonotype has a handful of counts. This chain joins TRBV7-2 and TRBJ2-1; D unclear. Trimming pared 3 bases from V and 0 bases from J, leaving 9 bases between. Germline assignment: CDR1 SGHTA and CDR2 FQGNSA. This CDR3 has 15 amino acids. DNA for the CDR3: TGTGCCAGCAGCTTTCATAGGAGCTCCTACAATGAGCAGTTCTTC. Translated, it gives CASSFHRSSYNEQFF. Complete variable domain (other parts from reference TRBV7-2 and TRBJ2-1): GAGVSQSPSNKVTEKGKDVELRCDPISGHTALYWYRQSLGQGLEFLIYFQGNSAPDKSGLPSDRFSAERTGGSVSTLTIQRTQQEDSAVYLCASSFHRSSYNEQFFGPGTRLTVL.

The rearrangement uses TRBV28 and TRBJ2-1; 9 bases agree with TRBD1. TRBJ2-5 matches the DNA end more closely, so the J call is doubtful. The CDR3 covers 12 residues. Germline V gene sequence: CDR1 MDHEN, CDR2 SYDVKM. Here the CDR3 reads CASYRGLETQYF. For the CDR3, the DNA is TGTGCCAGCTACAGGGGGCTGGAGACCCAGTACTTC.

V and J are TRBV6-6 and TRBJ1-2, with a weak D call TRBD1 (6 bases). Trimming removed 10 bases at V and 8 bases at J, with 20 bases between. Germline V lookup: CDR1 MNHNY, CDR2 SVGAGI (reference sequence). The CDR3 covers 13 residues. CDR3 nucleotides: TGTGCCACTCCGAGGGTGGGGGCGAGCGGCTACACCTTC. Its translation is CATPRVGASGYTF.

This clonotype has only a few counts. The CDR3 coding sequence is TGCGCCAGCAGCCAAGAAGGGGCAGTGGGGTACCAAGAGACCCAGTACTTC. It specifies CASSQEGAVGYQETQYF. The chain combines TRBV4-3 with TRBJ2-5; D is possibly TRBD1 (5 bases). The CDR3 is made up of 17 amino acids. V was pared by 0 bases and J by 0 bases, with 14 bases between. The germline V gene encodes CDR1 LGHNA and CDR2 YSLEER.

This clonotype was seen once. This chain joins TRBV5-1 and TRBJ2-5; 9 bases are a match to TRBD2. Germline V CDR1 and CDR2: SGHRS, YFSETQ. V shed 6 bases and J 3 bases; nucleotides not matched to a gene: 6. The CDR3 loop spans 14 amino acids. CDR3 in amino acids: CASKGTSFEETQYF. CDR3 in DNA: TGCGCCAGCAAGGGGACTAGCTTCGAAGAGACCCAGTACTTC.